The 9 T cell receptor beta chains reported below all come from one sample, sequenced in a study of prognosis after radiotherapy for stage I lung cancer. TCR beta CDR3 amplification from genomic DNA was performed by two-round multiplex PCR. Initially, in first-round PCR, primers specific to each TRBV and TRBJ gene were used. TCRdb reprocessed the multiplex PCR reads with MiXCR, giving one entry per CDR3 protein. This repertoire shows 15,000 to 20,000 distinct CDR3 sequences, over 45% found once; its top ten account for less than 35%. This specimen consisted of PBMCs, obtained before or after stereotactic body radiation therapy (not recorded which). These receptors all stem from a donor over 45 with non-small cell lung cancer.

Of note for this clonotype: Just one base apart from a much larger clone, this may be a read error. V usage is TRBV10-3 and J usage is TRBJ2-3, with TRBD1 matching over 9 bases. Germline CDR1 and CDR2: ENHRY and SYGVKD. V dropped 10 bases and J dropped 2; count of bases not matched to a gene: 7. The length of the CDR3 is 14 residues. The CDR3 spells CATGRDRATDTQYF. DNA for the CDR3: TGTGCCACCGGACGGGACAGGGCCACAGATACGCAGTATTTT.

Concerning this clonotype: One end of the junction fails to match germline, which may point to a read error. The chain recombines TRBV27 with TRBJ2-7; D is perhaps TRBD2 (6 bases). CDR1 is MNHEY, CDR2 SMNVEV, per germline (reference sequence). There are 15 residues in the CDR3. The CDR3 coding sequence is TGTGCCATCAGTCAACTGGCGGGACGCTCCTACGAGCAGTACTTC. The encoded protein is CAISQLAGRSYEQYF.

The count of this clonotype is one. The chain carries TRBV6-9 and TRBJ1-1; D call uncertain. Between the trimmed V and J ends, which lost 4 bases and 11 bases, there was a span of 11 bases. Germline V gene lookup returns CDR1 MNHGY and CDR2 SVAAGI. The CDR3 consists of 11 residues. The CDR3 DNA sequence: TGTGCCAGCAGTTGGGAGCGGAGGGCTTTCTTT. Protein product: CASSWERRAFF.

The chain is built from TRBV27 and TRBJ2-1; 7 nucleotides line up with TRBD2. The CDR3 has 15 amino acids. Germline loops: CDR1 MNHEY, CDR2 SMNVEV (reference sequence). V dropped 5 bases and J dropped 8; count of bases not matched to a gene: 12. The CDR3 region is CASSPLRPGRYEQFF. The CDR3 DNA sequence: TGTGCCAGCAGTCCTCTTCGCCCCGGGAGGTATGAGCAGTTCTTC.

Turning to this clonotype: A far larger clone is a single base away, which makes a read error likely. This chain links TRBV6-4 with TRBJ2-7; D is perhaps TRBD1 or TRBD2 (7 bases each). Between the trimmed V and J ends, which lost 3 bases and 5 bases, there was a span of 23 bases. The CDR3 is made up of 17 amino acids. Germline CDR1 reads MRHNA; CDR2 reads SNTAGT. This chain's CDR3 is CASSEVGGGGSLNEQYF. In DNA, the CDR3 is TGTGCCAGCAGTGAAGTGGGAGGGGGCGGGAGTCTCAACGAGCAGTACTTC.

This clonotype occurred many times. Since the CDR3 does not end with the conserved phenylalanine or tryptophan, this likely comes from a read error. V usage is TRBV5-1 and J usage is TRBJ1-2; 7 positions agree with TRBD1. Trimming cost V 4 bases and J 5 bases; bases outside gene matches: 8. In germline, CDR1 is SGHRS, CDR2 YFSETQ. The CDR3 is made up of 14 amino acids. CDR3 sequence reads: CASSRAGGEYGYTL. The CDR3 DNA is TGCGCCAGCAGCCGCGCAGGGGGAGAATATGGCTACACCCTC.

This clonotype was seen only a few times. With a much larger clone just one base away, this may be a read error. V gene TRBV28 combines with J gene TRBJ1-2; 7 nucleotides align to TRBD1. V lost 5 bases and J lost 10; bases outside the gene matches: 13. There are 14 residues in the CDR3. Germline V lookup: CDR1 MDHEN, CDR2 SYDVKM. The CDR3 spells CASSPYDREKDYTF. The CDR3 DNA reads TGTGCCAGCAGTCCCTATGACAGGGAGAAGGACTACACCTTC.

CDR3 DNA: TGTGCCAGTGAAACCCAGGGGAGTTGGGGCTACACCTTC. Translating it yields CASETQGSWGYTF. The V and J genes are TRBV19 and TRBJ1-2, with TRBD1 as a possible D gene (6 bases). CDR1 is LNHDA, CDR2 SQIVND, per germline (reference sequence). The CDR3 is 13 residues long. V was pared by 8 bases and J by 8 bases, with 18 bases between.

This clonotype was seen once. The J gene is TRBJ2-7, the V gene TRBV6-1; 9 bases match TRBD1. Trimming cost V 6 bases and J 5 bases; bases outside gene matches: 14. This CDR3 comprises 16 residues. Germline CDR1 reads MNHNS; CDR2 reads SASEGT. The CDR3 region has the DNA TGTGCCAGCAGCCCCATCCCCGGACAGGGGAGTAACGAGCAGTACTTC. This codes for CASSPIPGQGSNEQYF.